This T cell receptor (beta chain) stems from a study of beta chain features in type 1 diabetes. CDR1 SGHVS and CDR2 FQNEAQ come from the germline V gene. The CDR3 extends over 15 amino acids. Trimming took 11 bases from V and 2 from J, leaving 18 bases between them. The study reverse transcribed the entire isolated RNA, so it sequenced expressed TCRB transcripts. Sequenced by immunoSEQ multiplex PCR; TCRdb stores in-frame clones only, minus some. The data hold 400,000 or so clones, with over 8.5% observed a single time. Overall study results and limits: More deletions and fewer insertions at VDJ junctions were seen in type 1 diabetes patients. Shorter templates may be favored by PCR, equally so in patients and controls. A moderate, significant TCRB CDR3 shortening appeared in type 1 diabetes across four CD4+ subsets.

The collection from each donor was one heparinised blood draw averaging roughly 110 mL. By way of CD45RO/CCR7/CD25/CD127/CD95/CD27, the CD4+ regulatory, stem cell-like memory, central memory and naive cells were sorted. This clone was seen repeatedly, ten times or more. Its antigen is still unknown. The source material was central memory CD4+ T cells from blood. The sequence was collected from a man between 25 and 39 years old with type 1 diabetes. The chain uses TRBV7-8 and TRBJ2-2; D possibly corresponds to TRBD1 (6 bases). The CDR3 loop reads CAFKPGTYNTGELFF. Written as DNA, the CDR3 is TGTGCCTTCAAACCCGGGACATATAACACCGGGGAGCTGTTTTTT.